Following are 29 T cell receptor beta chains from one sample sequenced in a study of regulatory and conventional T cells in RAG deficiency (dated by TCRdb to about 2017). The library was produced with the immunoSEQ multiplex PCR assay. In its TCRdb copy, this immuneACCESS table keeps in-frame sequences only and misses some clones. Where compared with another copy, unresolved V genes explain less than half of these, and the others have no known cause. Across this sample there are 25,000 to 35,000 clones, with nearly 95% seen only once. Under 0.2% of the sample belongs to the ten largest clones. Conventional CD4+ T cells were purified from blood as CD25-low CD127-high cells before genomic DNA extraction. This sample also appeared in a second study, on regulatory T cells. The second investigation adds: The multiplex PCR used 52 forward TRBV primers and 13 reverse TRBJ primers, with assay-based and computational corrections for amplification bias.

The sample was CD25- CD4+ T cells sorted from blood. The receptors were gathered from a human donor in good health.

This sequence joins TRBV10-3 and TRBJ1-1, with a weak D call TRBD1 (5 bases). The germline gives CDR1 ENHRY, CDR2 SYGVKD. The CDR3 runs to 14 residues. The V and J ends lost 6 bases and 9 bases respectively, with 20 bases between them. The CDR3 here is CAIRENPGRGKAFF. CDR3 DNA: TGTGCCATCAGGGAAAACCCAGGGAGGGGAAAAGCTTTCTTT.

This chain joins TRBV6-5 and TRBJ1-2; 7 bases align to TRBD1. Looked up from germline, CDR1 is MNHEY and CDR2 is SVGAGI. V trimming: 2 bases; J trimming: 5 bases; junction bases outside the gene matches: 8. The CDR3 spans 15 residues. CDR3 protein: CASSYPNRGTYGYTF. The CDR3 nucleotides are TGTGCCAGCAGTTACCCCAACAGGGGTACATATGGCTACACCTTC.

The chain links TRBV2 to TRBJ1-5; TRBD1 agrees at 9 bases. Losses at the gene ends were 1 base for V and 5 bases for J; bases not matched to a gene: 6. CDR1 and CDR2 from the germline V gene are SNHLY and FYNNEI. CDR3 length equals 16 residues. Here the CDR3 DNA reads TGTGCCAGCAGTGAAGGGCGTTGGACAGGGGATCAGCCCCAGCATTTT. Protein sequence: CASSEGRWTGDQPQHF.

Here the CDR3 reads CASSRRTGDCTF. As DNA, the CDR3 is TGTGCCAGCAGCCGCCGGACAGGGGATTGCACCTTC. The chain recombines TRBV7-2 with TRBJ1-2; 9 bases map to TRBD1. V shed 5 bases, J shed 13 bases, and the junction held 8 bases outside the gene matches. Germline values: CDR1 SGHTA, CDR2 FQGNSA. This CDR3 spans 12 amino acids.

The rearrangement uses TRBV5-1 and TRBJ1-3, with 9 bases matching TRBD1. Germline trimming cut 4 bases from V and 2 bases from J; bases unmatched to any gene: 4. This CDR3 comprises 15 residues. Germline CDR1 and CDR2: SGHRS and YFSETQ. The CDR3 DNA reads as TGCGCCAGCAGCCCCCGACAGGGGGCTGGAAACACCATATATTTT. As protein: CASSPRQGAGNTIYF.

The rearrangement links TRBV19 to TRBJ1-6, with 12 bases lining up with TRBD1. This CDR3 is built from 17 residues. Germline CDR1 reads LNHDA; CDR2 reads SQIVND (reference sequence). Trimming cost V 4 bases and J 7 bases; bases outside gene matches: 8. CDR3 sequence: CASSNPGTGGRNSPLHF. In nucleotides, the CDR3 is TGTGCCAGTAGTAACCCTGGGACAGGGGGCCGGAATTCACCCCTCCACTTT.

The chain couples TRBV15 to TRBJ2-4; TRBD1 matches at 10 bases. V was clipped by 0 bases and J by 0 bases; unmatched bases: 20. The CDR3 has 23 amino acids. CDR1 and CDR2 (germline): LNHNV, YYDKDF (reference sequence). The CDR3: CATSRDRGVGPGQGSLAKNIQYF. CDR3 in DNA: TGTGCCACCAGCAGAGATAGGGGGGTTGGACCGGGACAGGGGTCATTAGCCAAAAACATTCAGTACTTC.

The V call is TRBV5-1, the J call TRBJ2-5, with 7 bases matching TRBD1. The CDR3 has 15 residues. Germline CDR1 SGHRS, CDR2 YFSETQ. V dropped 4 bases and J dropped 3; count of bases not matched to a gene: 9. CDR3 bases: TGCGCCAGCAGCCCTCTGACAGGGCCGGAAGAGACCCAGTACTTC. Protein product: CASSPLTGPEETQYF.

The chain combines TRBV6-5 with TRBJ1-2; 7 nucleotides agree with TRBD1. The trim removed 5 bases at V and 4 bases at J, leaving 10 bases unmatched. The CDR3 loop spans 15 amino acids. Germline assignment: CDR1 MNHEY and CDR2 SVGAGI. The CDR3 DNA reads as TGTGCCAGCAGTCTGCTCAGGGGGGCGGGCTATGGCTACACCTTC. This sequence encodes CASSLLRGAGYGYTF.

The J gene is TRBJ2-2, the V gene TRBV7-7, with 14 bases aligning to TRBD2. In germline, CDR1 is SSHAT, CDR2 FNYEAQ (reference sequence). V was pared by 0 bases and J by 0 bases, with 12 bases of the junction left unmatched. CDR3 size: 22 residues. The CDR3 sequence is CASSLAWGQGLAGAANTGELFF. CDR3 in DNA: TGTGCCAGCAGCTTAGCTTGGGGCCAGGGACTAGCGGGGGCCGCGAACACCGGGGAGCTGTTTTTT.

For the CDR3, the DNA is TGTGCCAGCAGAAAAAGGAGGACGACCTACGAGCAGTACTTC. Translation gives CASRKRRTTYEQYF. This chain uses TRBV6-5 with TRBJ2-7; a possible D gene is TRBD2 (5 bases). The V end lost 6 bases, the J end lost 2 bases, and 14 bases lay between the germline ends. CDR1 and CDR2 (germline): MNHEY, SVGAGI. This CDR3 has 14 amino acids.

J is TRBJ2-7 and V is TRBV7-6; 9 bases align to TRBD1. Germline V lookup: CDR1 SGHVS, CDR2 FNYEAQ. Losses at the gene ends were 5 bases for V and 3 bases for J; bases not matched to a gene: 8. This CDR3 contains 15 residues. CDR3 region: CASSRSPGQGYEQYF. In DNA form, the CDR3 reads TGTGCCAGCAGCCGCTCCCCGGGACAGGGCTACGAGCAGTACTTC.

In DNA form, the CDR3 reads TGTGCCAGCAGCTTACTACGGACTGAAGCTTTCTTT. This codes for CASSLLRTEAFF. The chain couples TRBV7-2 to TRBJ1-1; no clear D. CDR3 length: 12 amino acids. V shed 2 bases and J shed 5 bases, with 6 bases lying between them. Germline V gives CDR1 SGHTA, CDR2 FQGNSA. Full variable domain (missing parts from reference TRBV7-2 and TRBJ1-1): GAGVSQSPSNKVTEKGKDVELRCDPISGHTALYWYRQSLGQGLEFLIYFQGNSAPDKSGLPSDRFSAERTGGSVSTLTIQRTQQEDSAVYLCASSLLRTEAFFGQGTRLTVV.

The gene calls are TRBV19 and TRBJ1-3, with a weak D call TRBD1 (5 bases). V lost 4 bases, J lost 2 bases, and 6 bases lay in between. The CDR3 is made up of 13 amino acids. CDR1 and CDR2 (germline): LNHDA, SQIVND (reference sequence). The CDR3 DNA reads as TGTGCCAGTAGTACAGGGCCTGGAAACACCATATATTTT. As protein: CASSTGPGNTIYF.

CDR3 coding DNA: TGTGCCAGTAGCTTTCGCCTGTCGGGTGGAAACACCATATATTTT. Amino acid sequence: CASSFRLSGGNTIYF. The V call is TRBV19, the J call TRBJ1-3; D gene unclear. The germline V gene has CDR1 LNHDA and CDR2 SQIVND (reference sequence). V was cut by 6 bases and J by 3 bases, with 15 bases left in between. This CDR3 is built from 15 residues.

The chain carries TRBV9 and TRBJ2-2, with a weak D call TRBD2 (7 bases). The CDR3 is made up of 16 amino acids. V was trimmed by 0 bases and J by 7 bases, leaving 16 bases between them. CDR1 and CDR2 from the germline V gene are SGDLS and YYNGEE. As DNA, the CDR3 is TGTGCCAGCAGCGTAGTCGGGGGGCTACAGGACGGGGAGCTGTTTTTT. The encoded protein is CASSVVGGLQDGELFF.

The J gene is TRBJ2-5, the V gene TRBV5-8, with D possibly matching TRBD2 (6 bases). V shed 2 bases and J shed 4 bases, with 12 bases lying between them. CDR1 and CDR2 from the germline V gene are SGHTS and YDEGEE. CDR3 size: 14 residues. CDR3: CASSFDRGRETQYF. The CDR3 DNA follows: TGTGCCAGCAGCTTTGACCGGGGGAGAGAGACCCAGTACTTC.

The rearrangement joins TRBV5-1 to TRBJ2-7; the match to TRBD1 covers 10 bases. The germline gives CDR1 SGHRS, CDR2 YFSETQ. This CDR3 region has 18 residues. J lost 3 bases, V lost 0 bases, and 12 bases had no gene match. The CDR3 is CASSLEVPRQGANYEQYF. The CDR3 nucleotides read TGCGCCAGCAGCTTGGAGGTTCCTCGACAGGGGGCGAACTACGAGCAGTACTTC.

The table lists this clone with a few counts. The chain employs TRBV6-1 and TRBJ1-3; the D gene is possibly TRBD1 (5 bases). The CDR3 extends over 15 amino acids. In germline, CDR1 is MNHNS, CDR2 SASEGT. Trimming pared 8 bases from V and 1 base from J, leaving 15 bases between. In DNA, the CDR3 is TGTGCCAGCTTTGCGGGGCCGGATTCTGGAAACACCATATATTTT. Residues: CASFAGPDSGNTIYF.

V gene TRBV5-1 combines with J gene TRBJ2-4; 10 positions agree with TRBD1. The CDR3 is 16 residues long. With 4 bases clipped from V and 7 bases from J, the junction kept 11 bases outside the gene matches. Germline V gene sequence: CDR1 SGHRS, CDR2 YFSETQ. The CDR3 here is CASSPSPGQGINIQYF. The DNA of the CDR3 is TGCGCCAGCAGCCCATCTCCGGGACAGGGGATCAACATTCAGTACTTC. Drawing the rest from reference TRBV5-1 and TRBJ2-4, the complete variable domain is KAGVTQTPRYLIKTRGQQVTLSCSPISGHRSVSWYQQTPGQGLQFLFEYFSETQRNKGNFPGRFSGRQFSNSRSEMNVSTLELGDSALYLCASSPSPGQGINIQYFGAGTRLSVL.

This sequence joins TRBV2 and TRBJ1-2; 8 positions match TRBD1. The germline gives CDR1 SNHLY, CDR2 FYNNEI. Trimming at V came to 2 bases and at J to 4 bases, leaving 6 bases not matched to a gene. The CDR3 is 15 amino acids. CDR3 sequence: CASSESRQGPYGYTF. The CDR3 DNA reads TGTGCCAGCAGTGAATCGAGACAGGGGCCCTATGGCTACACCTTC. Full variable domain (rest looked up from reference TRBV2 and TRBJ1-2): EPEVTQTPSHQVTQMGQEVILRCVPISNHLYFYWYRQILGQKVEFLVSFYNNEISEKSEIFDDQFSVERPDGSNFTLKIRSTKLEDSAMYFCASSESRQGPYGYTFGSGTRLTVV.

The genes are TRBV5-6 and TRBJ1-4; tentatively, D is TRBD1 (5 bases). CDR1 is SGHDT, CDR2 YYEEEE, per germline. The CDR3 spans 15 residues. The V gene lost 3 bases and the J gene lost 8 bases, with 17 bases spanning the gap. This chain's CDR3 is CASSYSAGEGEKLFF. The DNA for the CDR3 is TGTGCCAGCAGCTACAGCGCGGGGGAGGGGGAAAAACTGTTTTTT.

The V and J genes are TRBV7-9 and TRBJ2-3; a weak D match, TRBD1 (5 bases). The CDR3 spans 15 residues. Per the germline V gene, CDR1 is SEHNR and CDR2 is FQNEAQ (reference sequence). V dropped 6 bases and J dropped 2 bases, with 15 bases sitting between them. CDR3 nucleotide sequence: TGTGCCAGCAGTCTCAGACAGCCAACCACAGATACGCAGTATTTT. It encodes CASSLRQPTTDTQYF. The full variable domain, rest sourced from reference TRBV7-9 and TRBJ2-3, is DTGVSQNPRHKITKRGQNVTFRCDPISEHNRLYWYRQTLGQGPEFLTYFQNEAQLEKSRLLSDRFSAERPKGSFSTLEIQRTEQGDSAMYLCASSLRQPTTDTQYFGPGTRLTVL.

With respect to this clone: Additional DNA sequences in this sample encode the identical CDR3. V is TRBV28 and J is TRBJ1-6; D remains unclear. This CDR3 is built from 17 residues. Trimming shortened V by 3 bases and J by 4 bases, and 16 bases separated the two germline ends. The germline V gene encodes CDR1 MDHEN and CDR2 SYDVKM. The CDR3 spells CASSFSLISRYNSPLHF. CDR3 nucleotide sequence: TGTGCCAGCAGTTTCAGTCTCATCTCCCGATATAATTCACCCCTCCACTTT. The entire variable domain, with the rest obtained from reference TRBV28 and TRBJ1-6, is as follows: DVKVTQSSRYLVKRTGEKVFLECVQDMDHENMFWYRQDPGLGLRLIYFSYDVKMKEKGDIPEGYSVSREKKERFSLILESASTNQTSMYLCASSFSLISRYNSPLHFGNGTRLTVT.

The genes are TRBV27 and TRBJ2-7, with 7 bases identical to TRBD2. With V trimmed by 2 bases and J by 4 bases, 11 bases remained unmatched. The CDR3 is 16 residues long. Germline V gene lookup returns CDR1 MNHEY and CDR2 SMNVEV (reference sequence). CDR3 loop: CASSLTFGGRGYEQYF. The CDR3 bases are TGTGCCAGCAGTTTAACCTTTGGAGGGAGGGGTTACGAGCAGTACTTC.

The chain couples TRBV19 to TRBJ2-6; D remains unclear. Germline V lookup: CDR1 LNHDA, CDR2 SQIVND (reference sequence). This CDR3 has 16 residues. V lost 0 bases, J lost 0 bases, and 6 bases lay in between. CDR3 nucleotides: TGTGCCAGTAGTATAGAAAGAGACTCTGGGGCCAACGTCCTGACTTTC. It specifies CASSIERDSGANVLTF.

CDR3 in DNA: TGCGCCAGCAGCTTACGGACAGGCCCCTCTGGGGCCAACGTCCTGACTTTC. It yields the protein CASSLRTGPSGANVLTF. The V gene is TRBV5-1, the J gene TRBJ2-6; 7 bases match TRBD1. The germline V gene has CDR1 SGHRS and CDR2 YFSETQ. Trimming removed 2 bases from V and 0 bases from J; junction bases left unmatched: 5. The CDR3 sequence is 17 residues long.

This chain links TRBV6-1 with TRBJ1-1, with no clear D. The CDR3 contains 16 residues. Trimming pared 4 bases from V and 4 bases from J, leaving 19 bases between. Germline V gives CDR1 MNHNS, CDR2 SASEGT. CDR3 DNA sequence: TGTGCCAGCAGTGCGCGGGGAGAACGGTCGGGCACTGAAGCTTTCTTT. Protein product: CASSARGERSGTEAFF.

This rearrangement joins TRBV6-5 to TRBJ2-4; D gene unclear. This CDR3 comprises 14 residues. Trimming stripped 6 bases from V and 0 bases from J, with 9 bases between. CDR1 MNHEY and CDR2 SVGAGI come from the germline V gene. The CDR3 reads CASRRTRAKNIQYF. The CDR3 nucleotides read TGTGCCAGCAGACGAACAAGAGCCAAAAACATTCAGTACTTC.